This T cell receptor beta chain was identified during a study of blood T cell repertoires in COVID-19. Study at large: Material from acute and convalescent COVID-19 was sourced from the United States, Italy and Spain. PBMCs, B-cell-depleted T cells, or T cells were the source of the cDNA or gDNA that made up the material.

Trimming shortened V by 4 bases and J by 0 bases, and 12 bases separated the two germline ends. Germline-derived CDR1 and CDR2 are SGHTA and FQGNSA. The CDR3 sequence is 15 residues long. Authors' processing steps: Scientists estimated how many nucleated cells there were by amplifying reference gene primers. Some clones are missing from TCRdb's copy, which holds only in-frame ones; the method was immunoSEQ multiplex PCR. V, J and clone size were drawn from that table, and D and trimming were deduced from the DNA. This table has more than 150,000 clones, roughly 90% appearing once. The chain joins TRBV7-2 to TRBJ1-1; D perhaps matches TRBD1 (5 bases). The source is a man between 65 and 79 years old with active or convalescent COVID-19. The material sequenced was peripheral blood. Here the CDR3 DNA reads TGTGCCAGCAGCTCAAAGGGGTCACTGAACACTGAAGCTTTCTTT. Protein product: CASSSKGSLNTEAFF.